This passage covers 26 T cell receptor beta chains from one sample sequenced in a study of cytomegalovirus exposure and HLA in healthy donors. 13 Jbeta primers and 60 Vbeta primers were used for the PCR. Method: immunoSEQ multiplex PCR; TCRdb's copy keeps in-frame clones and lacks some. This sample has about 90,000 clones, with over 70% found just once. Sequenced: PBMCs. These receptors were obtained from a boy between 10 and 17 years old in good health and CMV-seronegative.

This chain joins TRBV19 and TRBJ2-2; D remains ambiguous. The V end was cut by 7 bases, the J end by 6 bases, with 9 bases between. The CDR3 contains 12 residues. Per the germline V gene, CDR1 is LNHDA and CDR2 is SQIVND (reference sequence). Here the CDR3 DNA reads TGTGCCAGTACCCAAGCTCCCGGGGAGCTGTTTTTT. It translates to CASTQAPGELFF.

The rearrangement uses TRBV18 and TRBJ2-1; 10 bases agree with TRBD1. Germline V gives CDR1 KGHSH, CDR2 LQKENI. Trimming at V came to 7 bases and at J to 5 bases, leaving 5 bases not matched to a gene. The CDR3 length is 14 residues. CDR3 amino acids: CASLTGTGDNEQFF. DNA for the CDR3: TGTGCCAGCTTAACCGGGACAGGGGACAATGAGCAGTTCTTC. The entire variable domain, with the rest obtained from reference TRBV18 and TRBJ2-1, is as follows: NAGVMQNPRHLVRRRGQEARLRCSPMKGHSHVYWYRQLPEEGLKFMVYLQKENIIDESGMPKERFSAEFPKEGPSILRIQQVVRGDSAAYFCASLTGTGDNEQFFGPGTRLTVL.

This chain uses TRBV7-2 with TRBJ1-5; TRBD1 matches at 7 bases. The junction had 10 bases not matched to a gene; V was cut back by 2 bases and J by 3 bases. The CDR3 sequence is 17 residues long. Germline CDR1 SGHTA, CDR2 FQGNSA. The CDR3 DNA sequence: TGTGCCAGCAGCTTAAGGGGGCGGGGGGCTCACAATCAGCCCCAGCATTTT. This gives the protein CASSLRGRGAHNQPQHF.

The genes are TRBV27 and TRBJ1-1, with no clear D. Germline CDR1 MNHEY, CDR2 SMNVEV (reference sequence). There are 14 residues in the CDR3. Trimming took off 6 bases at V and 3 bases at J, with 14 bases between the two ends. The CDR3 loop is CASRIIRSDTEAFF. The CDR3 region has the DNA TGTGCCAGCAGGATAATCAGGTCGGACACTGAAGCTTTCTTT.

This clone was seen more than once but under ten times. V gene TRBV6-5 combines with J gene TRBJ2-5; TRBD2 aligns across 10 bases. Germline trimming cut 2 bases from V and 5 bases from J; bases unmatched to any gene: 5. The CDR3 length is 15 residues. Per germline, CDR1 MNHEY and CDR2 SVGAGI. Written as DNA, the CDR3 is TGTGCCAGCAGTTACCTAGCGGGGGCCGGGGAGACCCAGTACTTC. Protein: CASSYLAGAGETQYF.

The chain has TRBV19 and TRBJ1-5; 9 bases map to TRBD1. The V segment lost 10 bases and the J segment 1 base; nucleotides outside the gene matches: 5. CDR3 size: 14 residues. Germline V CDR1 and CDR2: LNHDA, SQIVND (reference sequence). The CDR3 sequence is CAIGTGKSNQPQHF. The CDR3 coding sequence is TGTGCCATTGGGACAGGGAAGAGCAATCAGCCCCAGCATTTT.

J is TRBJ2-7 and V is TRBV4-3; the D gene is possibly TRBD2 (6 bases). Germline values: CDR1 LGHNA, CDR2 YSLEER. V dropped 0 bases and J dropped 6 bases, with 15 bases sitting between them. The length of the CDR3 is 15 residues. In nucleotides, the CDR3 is TGCGCCAGCAGCCAAGATCGAGGAGGGGCTGGCGAGCAGTACTTC. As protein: CASSQDRGGAGEQYF.

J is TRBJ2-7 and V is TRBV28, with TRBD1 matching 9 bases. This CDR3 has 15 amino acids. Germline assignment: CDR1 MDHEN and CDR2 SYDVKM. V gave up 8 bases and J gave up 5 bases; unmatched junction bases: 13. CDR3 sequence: CASAAPGQGVHEQYF. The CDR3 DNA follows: TGTGCCAGCGCAGCACCGGGACAGGGAGTACACGAGCAGTACTTC.

CDR3: CASSPPGTSRYNEQFF. Written as DNA, the CDR3 is TGTGCCAGCAGCCCTCCCGGGACTAGCCGATACAATGAGCAGTTCTTC. The rearrangement uses TRBV7-9 and TRBJ2-1; 9 bases fit TRBD2. Germline CDR1 reads SEHNR; CDR2 reads FQNEAQ (reference sequence). This CDR3 is 16 amino acids long. Trimming removed 5 bases from V and 4 bases from J; junction bases left unmatched: 9.

CDR3 region: CATSRGTGQPQHF. The DNA for the CDR3 is TGTGCCACCTCTCGGGGGACGGGTCAGCCCCAGCATTTT. This rearrangement joins TRBV28 to TRBJ1-5, with D maybe TRBD1 (5 bases). The CDR3 covers 13 residues. V lost 10 bases, J lost 6 bases, and 16 bases lay in between. The germline gives CDR1 MDHEN, CDR2 SYDVKM.

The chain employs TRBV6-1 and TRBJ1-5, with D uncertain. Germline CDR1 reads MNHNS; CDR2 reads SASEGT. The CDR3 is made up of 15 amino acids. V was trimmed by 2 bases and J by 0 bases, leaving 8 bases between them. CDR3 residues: CASSEQAYSNQPQHF. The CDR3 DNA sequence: TGTGCCAGCAGTGAACAAGCTTATAGCAATCAGCCCCAGCATTTT.

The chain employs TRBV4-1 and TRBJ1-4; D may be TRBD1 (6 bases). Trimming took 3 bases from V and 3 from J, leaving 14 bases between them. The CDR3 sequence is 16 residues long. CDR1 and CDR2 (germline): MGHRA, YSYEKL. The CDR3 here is CASSHPTGMPNEKLFF. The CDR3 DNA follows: TGCGCCAGCAGCCATCCCACAGGGATGCCTAATGAAAAACTGTTTTTT.

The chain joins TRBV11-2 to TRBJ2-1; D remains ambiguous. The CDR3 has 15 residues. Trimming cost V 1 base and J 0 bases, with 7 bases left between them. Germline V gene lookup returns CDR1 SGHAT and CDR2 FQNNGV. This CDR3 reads CASSLVTSSYNEQFF. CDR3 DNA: TGTGCCAGCAGCTTAGTTACCAGCTCCTACAATGAGCAGTTCTTC.

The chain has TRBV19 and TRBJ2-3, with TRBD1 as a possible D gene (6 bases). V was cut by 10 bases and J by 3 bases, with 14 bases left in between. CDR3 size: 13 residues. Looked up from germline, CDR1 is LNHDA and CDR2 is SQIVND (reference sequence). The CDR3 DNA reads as TGTGCCACTAGAGCAGGGGAGACAGATACGCAGTATTTT. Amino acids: CATRAGETDTQYF.

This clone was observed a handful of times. The CDR3 region has the DNA TGTGCCTGGAGTGTACGAGTCTATGGCTACACCTTC. This codes for CAWSVRVYGYTF. The chain employs TRBV30 and TRBJ1-2, with no clear D. This CDR3 region has 12 residues. CDR1 GTSNPN and CDR2 SVGIG come from the germline V gene (reference sequence). V was cut by 0 bases and J by 4 bases, with 6 bases left in between.

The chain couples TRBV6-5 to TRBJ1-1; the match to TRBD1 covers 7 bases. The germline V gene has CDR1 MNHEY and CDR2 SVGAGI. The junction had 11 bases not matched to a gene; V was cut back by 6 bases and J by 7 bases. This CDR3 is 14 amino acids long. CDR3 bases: TGTGCCAGCAGCACGGGACAGCCTAGCCTTGAAGCTTTCTTT. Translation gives CASSTGQPSLEAFF.

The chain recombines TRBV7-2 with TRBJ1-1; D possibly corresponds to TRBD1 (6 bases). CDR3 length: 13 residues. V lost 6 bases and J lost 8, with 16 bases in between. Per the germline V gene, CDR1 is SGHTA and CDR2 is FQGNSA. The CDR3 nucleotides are TGTGCCAGCAGGTTGGGTACAGGGAGAGAAGCTTTCTTT. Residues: CASRLGTGREAFF.

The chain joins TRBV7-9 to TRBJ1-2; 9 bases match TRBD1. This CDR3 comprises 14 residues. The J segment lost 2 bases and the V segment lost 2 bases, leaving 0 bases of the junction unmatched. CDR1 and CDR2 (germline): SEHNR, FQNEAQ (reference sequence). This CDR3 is CASSLTGGNYGYTF. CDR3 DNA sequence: TGTGCCAGCAGCTTAACAGGGGGCAACTATGGCTACACCTTC.

CDR3 sequence (DNA): TGTGCCAGCAGTCTACAGGGCCTAGGGAATCAGCCCCAGCATTTT. Its translation is CASSLQGLGNQPQHF. V gene TRBV6-1 combines with J gene TRBJ1-5; TRBD1 is a possible D gene (6 bases). The CDR3 is 15 residues long. Germline loops: CDR1 MNHNS, CDR2 SASEGT. V lost 5 bases, J lost 4 bases, and 15 bases lay in between.

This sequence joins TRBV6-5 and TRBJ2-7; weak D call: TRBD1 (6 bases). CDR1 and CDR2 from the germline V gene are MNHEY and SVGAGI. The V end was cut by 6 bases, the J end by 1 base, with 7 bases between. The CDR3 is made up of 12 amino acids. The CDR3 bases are TGTGCCAGCAGGCAGGGGTCCTACGAGCAGTACTTC. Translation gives CASRQGSYEQYF.

CDR3 DNA: TGTGCCAGCAGCCCTCGGGGGAACAGCGGCTCACCCCTCCACTTT. Translated, it gives CASSPRGNSGSPLHF. The chain is built from TRBV7-8 and TRBJ1-6; D might be TRBD1 (5 bases). Germline CDR1 reads SGHVS; CDR2 reads FQNEAQ. The germline V and J ends were trimmed by 5 bases and 10 bases, with 18 bases remaining between them. The CDR3 spans 15 residues.

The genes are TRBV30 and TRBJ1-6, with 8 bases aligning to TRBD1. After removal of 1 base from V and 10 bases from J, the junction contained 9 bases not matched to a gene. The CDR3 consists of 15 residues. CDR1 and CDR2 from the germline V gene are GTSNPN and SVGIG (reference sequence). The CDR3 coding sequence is TGTGCCTGGAGTGCCCCGGACAGGGTCAACTCACCCCTCCACTTT. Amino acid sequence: CAWSAPDRVNSPLHF.

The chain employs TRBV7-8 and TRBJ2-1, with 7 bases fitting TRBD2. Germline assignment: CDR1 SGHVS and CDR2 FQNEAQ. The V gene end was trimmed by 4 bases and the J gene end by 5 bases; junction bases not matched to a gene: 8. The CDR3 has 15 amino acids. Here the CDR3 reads CASSSHRDYNNEQFF. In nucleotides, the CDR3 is TGTGCCAGCAGCTCCCACCGGGACTATAACAATGAGCAGTTCTTC.

The DNA of the CDR3 is TGCAGCGTGGTTGAGGAAAAAAACCGGTATTTT. Its translation is CSVVEEKNRYF. The rearrangement links TRBV29-1 to TRBJ2-3; no firm D call. The CDR3 runs to 11 residues. Germline V lookup: CDR1 SQVTM, CDR2 ANQGSEA. The ends were cut back, 6 bases at V and 14 bases at J, with 18 bases in the middle.

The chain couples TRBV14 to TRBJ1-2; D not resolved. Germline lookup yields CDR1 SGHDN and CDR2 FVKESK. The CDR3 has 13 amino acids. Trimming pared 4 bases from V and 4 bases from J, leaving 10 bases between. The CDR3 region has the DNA TGTGCCAGCAGCCGACTGCAGAGCTATGGCTACACCTTC. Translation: CASSRLQSYGYTF. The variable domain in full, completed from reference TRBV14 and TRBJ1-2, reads EAGVTQFPSHSVIEKGQTVTLRCDPISGHDNLYWYRRVMGKEIKFLLHFVKESKQDESGMPNNRFLAERTGGTYSTLKVQPAELEDSGVYFCASSRLQSYGYTFGSGTRLTVV.

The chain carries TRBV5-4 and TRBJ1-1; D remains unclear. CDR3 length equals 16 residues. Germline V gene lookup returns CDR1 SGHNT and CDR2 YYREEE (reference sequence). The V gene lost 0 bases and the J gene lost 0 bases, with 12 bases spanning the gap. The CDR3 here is CASSLDGPTMNTEAFF. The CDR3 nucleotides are TGTGCCAGCAGCTTGGATGGTCCGACAATGAACACTGAAGCTTTCTTT.